This TCR beta chain originates from a study of T-cell reconstitution after alpha-beta-depleted transplantation in children. The CDR3 length is 14 residues. V lost 1 base and J 2 bases, leaving 9 bases between the germline ends. The germline CDR1 and CDR2 sequences are SGHTA and FQGNSA. Unique molecular identifiers were incorporated into the prepared TCRbeta library. TCRdb ran MiXCR on the PCR reads and lists one entry per CDR3 protein. The data show about 980,000 distinct CDR3 sequences, around 30% seen once. The sample was PBMCs, mostly from graft donor cells, taken 360 days after TCRalphabeta/CD19-depleted stem cell transplant. The chain employs TRBV7-2 and TRBJ2-7; TRBD2 is a possible D gene (5 bases). The origin of this receptor is a boy younger than two who had a stem cell transplant for SCID, so the T cells may come from the graft donor. DNA for the CDR3: TGTGCCAGCAGCTTAGAGAGGGTCGCCTACGAGCAGTACTTC. Its protein product is CASSLERVAYEQYF.